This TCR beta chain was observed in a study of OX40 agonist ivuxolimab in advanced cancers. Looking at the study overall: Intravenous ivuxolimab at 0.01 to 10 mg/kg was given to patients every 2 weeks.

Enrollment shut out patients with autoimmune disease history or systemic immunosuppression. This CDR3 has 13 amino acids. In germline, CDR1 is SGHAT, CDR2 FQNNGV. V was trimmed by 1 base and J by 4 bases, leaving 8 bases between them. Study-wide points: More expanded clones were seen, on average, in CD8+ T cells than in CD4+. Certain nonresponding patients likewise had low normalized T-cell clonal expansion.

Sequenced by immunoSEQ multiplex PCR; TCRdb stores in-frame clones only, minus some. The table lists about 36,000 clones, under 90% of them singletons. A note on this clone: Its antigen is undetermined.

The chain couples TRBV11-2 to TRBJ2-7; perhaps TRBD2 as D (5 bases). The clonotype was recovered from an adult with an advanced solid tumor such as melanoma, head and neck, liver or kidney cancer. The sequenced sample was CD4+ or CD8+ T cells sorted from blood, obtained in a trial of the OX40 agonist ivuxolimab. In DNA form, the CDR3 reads TGTGCCAGCAGCTTAGGGACTGTATACGAGCAGTACTTC. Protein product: CASSLGTVYEQYF.